Following are 10 T cell receptor beta chains from one sample sequenced in a study of blood T cell repertoires in COVID-19. The repertoire was sequenced with immunoSEQ multiplex PCR; TCRdb's copy has only in-frame clones and lacks some. The sample has 190,000 or so clones; around four fifths are singletons. The sample comprised peripheral blood. All receptors derive from a man aged 60-69 years with COVID-19, enrolled during active disease.

The V gene is TRBV18, the J gene TRBJ2-7, with 10 positions matching TRBD2. J was trimmed by 7 bases and V by 2 bases; bases with no gene match: 8. The CDR3 is 15 amino acids. Germline V lookup: CDR1 KGHSH, CDR2 LQKENI. CDR3 loop: CASSPVSGRASEQYF. DNA of the CDR3: TGTGCCAGCTCACCAGTGAGCGGGAGGGCTAGTGAGCAGTACTTC.

V gene TRBV19 combines with J gene TRBJ1-4; 7 bases are shared with TRBD1. The V and J ends lost 2 bases and 1 base, in that order; junction bases with no gene match: 7. CDR3 length: 17 residues. Germline lookup yields CDR1 LNHDA and CDR2 SQIVND (reference sequence). CDR3 DNA sequence: TGTGCCAGTAGTATAAATCGAAGGGGGCGAACTAATGAAAAACTGTTTTTT. Residues: CASSINRRGRTNEKLFF.

The chain employs TRBV7-9 and TRBJ2-5; 9 positions agree with TRBD1. This CDR3 contains 15 residues. Germline trimming cut 4 bases from V and 8 bases from J; bases unmatched to any gene: 11. CDR1 and CDR2 (germline): SEHNR, FQNEAQ (reference sequence). CDR3 protein: CASSSVAGTGRTQYF. CDR3 nucleotide sequence: TGTGCCAGCAGCTCGGTGGCCGGGACAGGGAGAACCCAGTACTTC.

The rearrangement uses TRBV5-1 and TRBJ2-1; D perhaps matches TRBD1 (6 bases). The CDR3 has 12 residues. V was trimmed by 4 bases and J by 7 bases, leaving 9 bases between them. CDR1 and CDR2 (germline): SGHRS, YFSETQ. CDR3 DNA: TGCGCCAGCAGCGGAAGGGGGAATGAGCAGTTCTTC. Encoded protein: CASSGRGNEQFF. Full variable domain (outside the CDR3, taken from reference TRBV5-1 and TRBJ2-1): KAGVTQTPRYLIKTRGQQVTLSCSPISGHRSVSWYQQTPGQGLQFLFEYFSETQRNKGNFPGRFSGRQFSNSRSEMNVSTLELGDSALYLCASSGRGNEQFFGPGTRLTVL.

This sequence joins TRBV3-1 (or the pseudogene TRBV3-2) and TRBJ1-1; TRBD1 matches at 8 bases. CDR1 LGHDT and CDR2 YNNKEL come from the germline V gene (reference sequence). The CDR3 totals 15 residues. Trimming took 4 bases from V and 4 from J; bases not matched to a gene: 8. This chain's CDR3 is CASSPGTGEGTEAFF. Written as DNA, the CDR3 is TGTGCCAGCAGCCCTGGGACAGGCGAGGGCACTGAAGCTTTCTTT.

V and J are TRBV5-1 and TRBJ1-1; D is perhaps TRBD1 (6 bases). V was pared by 4 bases and J by 1 base, with 14 bases between. The CDR3 is 15 amino acids. Looked up from germline, CDR1 is SGHRS and CDR2 is YFSETQ. The CDR3 sequence: CASSKEGVTNTEAFF. CDR3 nucleotide sequence: TGCGCCAGCAGCAAAGAGGGGGTCACGAACACTGAAGCTTTCTTT.

The rearrangement links TRBV5-6 to TRBJ2-7; the D gene is possibly TRBD1 (6 bases). Between the trimmed V and J ends, which lost 1 base and 4 bases, there was a span of 18 bases. The V gene's germline CDR1 is SGHDT and CDR2 YYEEEE. This CDR3 is 16 amino acids long. CDR3 in amino acids: CASSLRGFGQKYEQYF. CDR3 sequence (DNA): TGTGCCAGCAGCTTGAGGGGGTTCGGGCAGAAATACGAGCAGTACTTC.

V usage is TRBV7-2 and J usage is TRBJ1-1; D is uncertain. Between the trimmed V and J ends, which lost 6 bases and 4 bases, there was a span of 15 bases. Germline V lookup: CDR1 SGHTA, CDR2 FQGNSA. The CDR3 loop spans 14 amino acids. CDR3 coding DNA: TGTGCCAGCAGACCCCAAGGTGCGGGCACTGAAGCTTTCTTT. This translates into CASRPQGAGTEAFF. Variable domain in full (rest from reference TRBV7-2 and TRBJ1-1): GAGVSQSPSNKVTEKGKDVELRCDPISGHTALYWYRQSLGQGLEFLIYFQGNSAPDKSGLPSDRFSAERTGGSVSTLTIQRTQQEDSAVYLCASRPQGAGTEAFFGQGTRLTVV.

This clone was detected once. The V and J genes are TRBV20-1 and TRBJ1-1; 10 positions agree with TRBD1. V shed 3 bases, J shed 4 bases, and the junction held 2 bases outside the gene matches. Germline CDR1 is DFQATT and CDR2 is SNEGSKA (reference sequence). This CDR3 contains 13 residues. In DNA, the CDR3 is TGCAGTGCTAGTCGGACAGGGGGCACTGAAGCTTTCTTT. Residues: CSASRTGGTEAFF.

DNA for the CDR3: TGTGCCAGCAGCAAAGCCGGGACAGACAAAAACACAGATACGCAGTATTTT. Protein: CASSKAGTDKNTDTQYF. The gene calls are TRBV21-1 and TRBJ2-3; the table calls TRBD1, which could not be checked here. TRBV21-1 is a listed pseudogene. This CDR3 comprises 17 residues.